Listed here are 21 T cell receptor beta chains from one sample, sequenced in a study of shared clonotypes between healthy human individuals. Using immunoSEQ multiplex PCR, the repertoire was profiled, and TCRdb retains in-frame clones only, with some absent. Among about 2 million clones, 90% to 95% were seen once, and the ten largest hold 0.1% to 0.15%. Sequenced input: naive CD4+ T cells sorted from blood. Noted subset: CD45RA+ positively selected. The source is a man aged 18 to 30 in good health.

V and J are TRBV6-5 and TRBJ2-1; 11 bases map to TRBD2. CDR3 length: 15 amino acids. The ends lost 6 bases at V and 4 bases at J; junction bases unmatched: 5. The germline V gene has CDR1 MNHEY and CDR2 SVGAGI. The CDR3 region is CASRRGTSGYNEQFF. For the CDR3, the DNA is TGTGCCAGCAGGCGAGGGACTAGCGGTTACAATGAGCAGTTCTTC.

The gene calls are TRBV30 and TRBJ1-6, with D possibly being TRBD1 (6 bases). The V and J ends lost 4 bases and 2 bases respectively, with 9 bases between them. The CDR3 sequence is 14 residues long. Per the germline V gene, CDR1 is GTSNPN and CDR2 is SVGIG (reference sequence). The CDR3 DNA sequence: TGTGCCTGGACGGAGGGGGCCTATAATTCACCCCTCCACTTT. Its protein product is CAWTEGAYNSPLHF.

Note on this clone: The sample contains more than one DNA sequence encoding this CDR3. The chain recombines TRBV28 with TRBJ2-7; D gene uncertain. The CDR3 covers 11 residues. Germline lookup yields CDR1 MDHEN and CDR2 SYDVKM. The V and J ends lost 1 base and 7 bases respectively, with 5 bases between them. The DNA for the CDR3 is TGTGCCAGCAGTTTATTGGGGGAGCAGTACTTC. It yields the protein CASSLLGEQYF.

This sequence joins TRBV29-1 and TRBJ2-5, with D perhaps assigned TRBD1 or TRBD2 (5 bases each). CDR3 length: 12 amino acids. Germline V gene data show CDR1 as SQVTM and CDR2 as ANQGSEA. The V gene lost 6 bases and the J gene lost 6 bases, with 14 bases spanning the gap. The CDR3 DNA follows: TGCAGCGTAGACTGGGGGATGAAGACCCAGTACTTC. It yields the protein CSVDWGMKTQYF.

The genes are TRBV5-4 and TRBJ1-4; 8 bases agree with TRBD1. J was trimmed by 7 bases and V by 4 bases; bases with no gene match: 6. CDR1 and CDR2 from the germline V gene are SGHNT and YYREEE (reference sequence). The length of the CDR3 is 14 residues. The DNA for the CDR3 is TGTGCCAGCAGCCCGTCAGGGGGCGGTGAAAAACTGTTTTTT. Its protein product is CASSPSGGGEKLFF. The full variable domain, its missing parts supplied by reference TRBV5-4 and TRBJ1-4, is ETGVTQSPTHLIKTRGQQVTLRCSSQSGHNTVSWYQQALGQGPQFIFQYYREEENGRGNFPPRFSGLQFPNYSSELNVNALELDDSALYLCASSPSGGGEKLFFGSGTQLSVL.

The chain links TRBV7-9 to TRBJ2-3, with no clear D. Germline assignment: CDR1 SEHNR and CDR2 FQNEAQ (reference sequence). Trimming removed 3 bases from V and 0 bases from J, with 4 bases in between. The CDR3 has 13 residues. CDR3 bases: TGTGCCAGCAGCTTCGACAGCACAGATACGCAGTATTTT. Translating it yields CASSFDSTDTQYF.

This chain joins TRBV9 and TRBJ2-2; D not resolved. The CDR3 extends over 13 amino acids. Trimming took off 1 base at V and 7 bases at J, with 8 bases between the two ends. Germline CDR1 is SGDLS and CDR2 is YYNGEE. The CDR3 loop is CASSVFHRGELFF. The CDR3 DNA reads TGTGCCAGCAGCGTATTTCATCGCGGGGAGCTGTTTTTT.

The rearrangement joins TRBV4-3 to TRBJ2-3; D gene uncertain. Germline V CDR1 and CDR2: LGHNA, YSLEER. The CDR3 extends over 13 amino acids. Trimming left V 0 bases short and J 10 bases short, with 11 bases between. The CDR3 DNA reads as TGCGCCAGCAGCCAAGATATGGAGAGGCCGCAGTATTTT. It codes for CASSQDMERPQYF.

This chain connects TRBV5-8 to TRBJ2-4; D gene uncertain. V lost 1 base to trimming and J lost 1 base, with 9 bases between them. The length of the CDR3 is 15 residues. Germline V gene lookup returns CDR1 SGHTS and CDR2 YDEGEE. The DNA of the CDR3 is TGTGCCAGCAGCTTGTCAGAACCTGCCAAAAACATTCAGTACTTC. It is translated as CASSLSEPAKNIQYF.

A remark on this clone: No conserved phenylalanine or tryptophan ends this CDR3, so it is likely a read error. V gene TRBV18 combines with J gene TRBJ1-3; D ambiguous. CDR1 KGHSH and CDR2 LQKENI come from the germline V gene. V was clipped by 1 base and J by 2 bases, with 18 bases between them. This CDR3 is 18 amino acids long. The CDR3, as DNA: TGTGCCAGCTCACCACGAGTAGGCTTCGATATAGCTGGAAACACCATATATTCT. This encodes CASSPRVGFDIAGNTIYS.

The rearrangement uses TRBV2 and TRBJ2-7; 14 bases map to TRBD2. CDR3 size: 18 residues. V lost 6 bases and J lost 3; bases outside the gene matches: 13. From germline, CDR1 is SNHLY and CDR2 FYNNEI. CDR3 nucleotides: TGTGCCAGCAGAGCGTTCGGGACTAGCGGGAGCAGGATCTACGAGCAGTACTTC. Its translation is CASRAFGTSGSRIYEQYF.

The CDR3 region is CASSLVSGVTDTQYF. In DNA, the CDR3 is TGTGCCAGCAGCTTGGTCAGCGGCGTCACAGATACGCAGTATTTT. V and J are TRBV7-9 and TRBJ2-3, with D tentatively TRBD2 (5 bases). The germline gives CDR1 SEHNR, CDR2 FQNEAQ (reference sequence). With 3 bases removed from V and 2 bases from J, the gap between germline ends came to 12 bases. This CDR3 is 15 amino acids long. The full variable domain, its missing parts supplied by reference TRBV7-9 and TRBJ2-3, is DTGVSQNPRHKITKRGQNVTFRCDPISEHNRLYWYRQTLGQGPEFLTYFQNEAQLEKSRLLSDRFSAERPKGSFSTLEIQRTEQGDSAMYLCASSLVSGVTDTQYFGPGTRLTVL.

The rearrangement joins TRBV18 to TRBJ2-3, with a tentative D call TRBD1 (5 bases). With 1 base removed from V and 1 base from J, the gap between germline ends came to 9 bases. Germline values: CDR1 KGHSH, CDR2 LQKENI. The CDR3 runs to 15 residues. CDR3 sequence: CASSPQQVRTDTQYF. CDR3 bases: TGTGCCAGCTCACCACAACAGGTTCGCACAGATACGCAGTATTTT.

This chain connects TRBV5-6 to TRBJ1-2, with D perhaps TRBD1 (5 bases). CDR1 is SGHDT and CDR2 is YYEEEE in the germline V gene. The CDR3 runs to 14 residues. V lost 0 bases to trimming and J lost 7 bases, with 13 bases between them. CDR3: CASSLGDPGGGYTF. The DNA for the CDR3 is TGTGCCAGCAGCTTGGGGGACCCCGGGGGTGGCTACACCTTC.

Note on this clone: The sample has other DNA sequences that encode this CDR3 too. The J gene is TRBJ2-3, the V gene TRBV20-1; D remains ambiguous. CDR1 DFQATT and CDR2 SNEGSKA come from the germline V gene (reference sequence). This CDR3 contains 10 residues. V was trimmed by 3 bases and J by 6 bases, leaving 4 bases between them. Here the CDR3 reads CSASTDTQYF. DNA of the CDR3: TGCAGTGCTAGTACGGATACGCAGTATTTT.

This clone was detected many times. CDR3 sequence (DNA): TGTGCCAGCAGCTCCGGCGGGGGGCCGACCTACGAGCAGTACTTC. Encoded protein: CASSSGGGPTYEQYF. The gene calls are TRBV5-4 and TRBJ2-7, with 8 bases fitting TRBD2. The CDR3 sequence is 15 residues long. J was trimmed by 2 bases and V by 3 bases; bases with no gene match: 7. Per germline, CDR1 SGHNT and CDR2 YYREEE (reference sequence).

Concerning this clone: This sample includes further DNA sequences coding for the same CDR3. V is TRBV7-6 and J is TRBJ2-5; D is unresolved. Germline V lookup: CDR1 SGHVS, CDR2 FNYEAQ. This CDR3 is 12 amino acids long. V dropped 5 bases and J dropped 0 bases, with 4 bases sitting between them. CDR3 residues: CASSQNQETQYF. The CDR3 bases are TGTGCCAGCAGCCAGAACCAAGAGACCCAGTACTTC.

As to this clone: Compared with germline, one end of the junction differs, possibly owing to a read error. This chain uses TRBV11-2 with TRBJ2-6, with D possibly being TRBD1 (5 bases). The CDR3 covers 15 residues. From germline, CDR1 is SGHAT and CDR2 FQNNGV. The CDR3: CASSIDSSGANVLTF. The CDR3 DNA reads TGTGCCAGCAGCATAGACAGCTCTGGGGCCAACGTCCTGACTTTC.

CDR3 sequence reads: CAWSGGDLEKLFF. DNA of the CDR3: TGTGCCTGGAGTGGGGGGGATTTAGAAAAACTGTTTTTT. This chain connects TRBV30 to TRBJ1-4, with a possible D match to TRBD1 (5 bases). The CDR3 runs 13 residues. Germline-derived CDR1 and CDR2 are GTSNPN and SVGIG (reference sequence). V was trimmed by 1 base and J by 8 bases, leaving 11 bases between them.

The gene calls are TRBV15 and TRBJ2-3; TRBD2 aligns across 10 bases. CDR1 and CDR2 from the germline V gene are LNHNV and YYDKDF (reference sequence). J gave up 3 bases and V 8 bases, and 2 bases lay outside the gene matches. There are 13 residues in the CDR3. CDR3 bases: TGTGCCACCTCTAGCGGGAGTACAGATACGCAGTATTTT. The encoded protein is CATSSGSTDTQYF.

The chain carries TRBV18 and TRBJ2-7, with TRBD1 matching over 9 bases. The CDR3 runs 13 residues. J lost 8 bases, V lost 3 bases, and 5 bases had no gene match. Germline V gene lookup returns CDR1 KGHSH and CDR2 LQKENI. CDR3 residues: CASSPTGGVKQYF. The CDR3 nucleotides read TGTGCCAGCTCACCTACAGGGGGCGTAAAGCAGTACTTC.